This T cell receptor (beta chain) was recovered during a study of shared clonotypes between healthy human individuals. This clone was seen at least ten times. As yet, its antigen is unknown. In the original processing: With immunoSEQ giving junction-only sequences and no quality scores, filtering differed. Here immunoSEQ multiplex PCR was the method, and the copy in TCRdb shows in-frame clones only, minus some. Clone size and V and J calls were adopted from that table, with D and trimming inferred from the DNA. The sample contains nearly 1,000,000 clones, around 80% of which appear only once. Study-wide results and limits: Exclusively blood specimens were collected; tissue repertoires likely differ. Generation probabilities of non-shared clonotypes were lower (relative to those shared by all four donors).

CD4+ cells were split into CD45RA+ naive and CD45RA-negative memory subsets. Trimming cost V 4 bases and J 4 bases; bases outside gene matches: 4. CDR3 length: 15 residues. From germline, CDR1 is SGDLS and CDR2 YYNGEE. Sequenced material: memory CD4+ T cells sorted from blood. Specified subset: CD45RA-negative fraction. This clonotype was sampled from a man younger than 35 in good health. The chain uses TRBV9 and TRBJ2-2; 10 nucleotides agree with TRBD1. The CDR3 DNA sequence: TGTGCCAGCAGCTCCCGGACAGGGGGCACCGGGGAGCTGTTTTTT. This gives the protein CASSSRTGGTGELFF.